This TCR beta chain was sequenced in a study of T cells in Graves' hyperthyroidism and ophthalmopathy. Broader study findings: With a median lead of around 6.7 months before onset, the model predicted ophthalmopathy.

With a duration under 2 months, the hyperthyroidism was newly diagnosed in patients aged 18 to 65. Those patients with uncontrolled infection, other autoimmune disease, pregnancy or lactation were excluded. Germline V gene data show CDR1 as MGHDK and CDR2 as SYGVNS. Trimming took 1 base from V and 1 from J, leaving 6 bases between them. The length of the CDR3 is 14 residues. RNA transcripts were the template for amplifying TCR beta CDR3 regions. First-round RT-PCR of the TCR CDR3 relied on the HTBI primer set. Each CDR3 protein gets one entry after TCRdb re-called the multiplex PCR reads with MiXCR. The sample lists approximately 330,000 distinct CDR3 sequences, about 21% seen once, with 50% in the top ten. About this clonotype: Its antigen is unknown.

Sequencing was carried out using blood. V gene TRBV25-1 combines with J gene TRBJ2-3; D is ambiguous. The TCR comes from a woman aged 45-60 years with Graves' hyperthyroidism. The CDR3 here is CASSEWQGTDTQYF. The CDR3 coding sequence is TGTGCCAGCAGTGAATGGCAGGGCACAGATACGCAGTATTTT. Based on the CDR3 plus reference TRBV25-1 and TRBJ2-3, the full variable domain is EADIYQTPRYLVIGTGKKITLECSQTMGHDKMYWYQQDPGMELHLIHYSYGVNSTEKGDLSSESTVSRIRTEHFPLTLESARPSHTSQYLCASSEWQGTDTQYFGPGTRLTVL.